This T cell receptor (beta chain) is from a study of cytomegalovirus exposure and HLA in healthy donors. Study observations and caveats: Across donors, most TCRs were seen rarely, yet some public ones were widespread. HLA allele associations emerged for around 16,000 TCR beta sequences in a later analysis, at 0.05 false discovery rate. The authors judged a highly shared variant cluster likely a sequencing artifact. A later analysis found TCR association rates differed by HLA locus, highest for DRB1 and lowest for HLA-C.

With 60 Vbeta and 13 Jbeta primers, the PCR was carried out. The repertoire was sequenced with immunoSEQ multiplex PCR; TCRdb's copy has only in-frame clones and lacks some. Of some 150,000 clones detected, 80% appear once; the ten largest clones hold 6.8%. The germline V gene encodes CDR1 MNHNS and CDR2 SASEGT. V gave up 6 bases and J gave up 2 bases, with 14 bases separating them. This CDR3 region has 15 residues. Worth noting for this clone: The antigen remains unidentified.

The TCR sequence derives from a man between 35 and 55 years old in good health and CMV-seropositive. The sequencing sample was made of PBMCs. The chain combines TRBV6-1 with TRBJ1-5; D might be TRBD1 (5 bases). The CDR3 DNA sequence: TGTGCCAGCAGCCTGAGGGGAGGGGGCAATCAGCCCCAGCATTTT. This codes for CASSLRGGGNQPQHF.